This TCR beta chain derives from a study of T cell responses to AZD1222 COVID-19 vaccine. Points from the study as a whole: There were vaccine-associated CD4 TCRs across spike, dominant at 160-218 and 743-854. Most donors were white British and more were female, and clonal diversity was possibly underestimated.

TCRdb keeps only in-frame clones here, not all; method: immunoSEQ multiplex PCR. The sample lists roughly 100,000 clones, roughly 80% seen once, with 11% to 15% in the top ten. As for this clone: No antigen is known for it.

Germline CDR1 is LNHDA and CDR2 is SQIVND (reference sequence). The CDR3 extends over 14 amino acids. Trimming stripped 7 bases from V and 2 bases from J, with 14 bases between. The V call is TRBV19, the J call TRBJ1-1, with D possibly being TRBD1 (6 bases). The sequence came from an adult who received the AZD1222 COVID-19 vaccine. Sequencing used peripheral blood, obtained 28 days after the second AZD1222 dose. This CDR3 is CASTPGGQNTEAFF. The CDR3 coding sequence is TGTGCCAGTACCCCCGGGGGGCAAAACACTGAAGCTTTCTTT. Full variable domain (remainder filled in from reference TRBV19 and TRBJ1-1): DGGITQSPKYLFRKEGQNVTLSCEQNLNHDAMYWYRQDPGQGLRLIYYSQIVNDFQKGDIAEGYSVSREKKESFPLTVTSAQKNPTAFYLCASTPGGQNTEAFFGQGTRLTVV.